This T cell receptor (beta chain) was identified during a study of cytomegalovirus exposure and HLA in healthy donors. Trimming took off 4 bases at V and 5 bases at J, with 13 bases between the two ends. Germline V gives CDR1 SGHDT, CDR2 YYEEEE. This CDR3 contains 14 residues. The PCR used 60 Vbeta and 13 Jbeta primers. The method was immunoSEQ multiplex PCR; TCRdb's version includes in-frame clones alone and lacks a portion of them. The table lists 160,000 or so clones, about 80% of them singletons, with 3% to 4.5% in the top ten. In the case of this clone: Its antigen is still unknown.

Study-level results: Being indistinguishable, some V segments were excluded, TRBV6-2 and TRBV6-3 among them. Under in vitro conditions, a few CMV-associated chains were confirmed as specific for CMV antigens. Later, an analysis showed that TCR beta chains associated with HLA were more clonally expanded than others that were equally common. It was assumed in the presence/absence analyses that sequencing depth was roughly uniform across donors.

The V gene is TRBV5-6, the J gene TRBJ1-5; a possible D gene is TRBD1 (5 bases). Material for sequencing was PBMCs. This clonotype was sampled from a man younger than 45 in good health and CMV-seropositive. CDR3 region: CASSGWTLDQPQHF. Written as DNA, the CDR3 is TGTGCCAGCAGCGGGTGGACACTCGATCAGCCCCAGCATTTT.